This T cell receptor (beta chain) was recovered during a study of shared clonotypes between healthy human individuals. General observations from the study: In contrast to clonotypes shared by all four donors, non-shared clonotypes had lower generation probabilities.

Note on this clone: Its cognate antigen is unknown.

Replicate PCRs for sorted subsets used around 200 ng DNA; this equaled around 29,000 T cell genomes. Generated by immunoSEQ multiplex PCR, the TCRdb table keeps only in-frame clones and is missing some. Here the sample spans just over 2,000,000 clones, about 94% being singletons. CD8 cells regarded as naive lacked CD45RO, were positively chosen for CCR7, and omitted terminally differentiated effector memory CD45RA+ cells. Caucasian adults residing in Nashville, Tennessee made up all the donors. The CDR3 length is 16 residues. Trimming cost V 0 bases and J 4 bases; bases outside gene matches: 5. The germline V gene has CDR1 MDHEN and CDR2 SYDVKM.

V is TRBV28 and J is TRBJ2-1; 8 positions agree with TRBD2. The receptor was isolated from a man between 18 and 29 years old in good health. The sample consisted of naive CD8+ T cells sorted from blood. The CDR3 sequence: CASSLWGSGSYNEQFF. In DNA, the CDR3 is TGTGCCAGCAGTTTATGGGGGAGCGGGAGTTACAATGAGCAGTTCTTC. The variable domain in full, with the rest retrieved from reference TRBV28 and TRBJ2-1, is DVKVTQSSRYLVKRTGEKVFLECVQDMDHENMFWYRQDPGLGLRLIYFSYDVKMKEKGDIPEGYSVSREKKERFSLILESASTNQTSMYLCASSLWGSGSYNEQFFGPGTRLTVL.